This T cell receptor (beta chain) was captured in a study of blood T cells in healthy people across ages. Whenever a sample was processed, at least 6 million PBMCs were isolated. This clonotype was counted ten times or more. Its antigen remains unidentified. The CDR3 runs 15 residues. Per germline, CDR1 SGHTA and CDR2 FQGNSA. Between the trimmed V and J ends, which lost 1 base and 2 bases, there was a span of 10 bases. Study outcomes and limitations: Diversity of TCR beta correlated strongly with naive T cell percentage.

Combining a sample-barcoded 5' primer with a J-beta primer mix, a second PCR ran for 7 to 11 cycles. Using its own MiXCR run on the 5' RACE reads, TCRdb lists one record per CDR3 protein. This repertoire shows some 1.6 million distinct CDR3 sequences, roughly 32% found once; its top ten account for about 11%. This clonotype originated in a woman between 25 and 40 years old in good health. The sequenced sample was blood. The gene calls are TRBV7-2 and TRBJ2-3; TRBD2 might be the D (5 bases). The chain's CDR3 is CASSLVQRHTDTQYF. The CDR3 DNA follows: TGTGCCAGCAGCTTAGTCCAGCGGCACACAGATACGCAGTATTTT.